The 32 T cell receptor beta chains below all came from one sample that was sequenced in a study of beta chain features in type 1 diabetes. Every isolated RNA sample was fully reverse transcribed, so sequencing captured expressed TCRB transcripts. Here immunoSEQ multiplex PCR was the method, and the copy in TCRdb shows in-frame clones only, minus some. This sample has around 320,000 clones, with 12% to 15% found just once. The sequencing input was central memory CD4+ T cells from blood. The receptors derive from a young man in good health.

This chain joins TRBV10-2 and TRBJ1-3, with D maybe TRBD1 (6 bases). V lost 6 bases and J lost 3, with 12 bases in between. Germline CDR1 is WSHSY and CDR2 is SAAADI. CDR3 size: 14 residues. Here the CDR3 reads CASSRGLDGNTIYF. In DNA, the CDR3 is TGCGCCAGCAGCCGGGGGCTTGATGGAAACACCATATATTTT.

This rearrangement joins TRBV9 to TRBJ2-3, with 7 bases identical to TRBD2. J lost 7 bases, V lost 4 bases, and 6 bases had no gene match. CDR3 length equals 13 residues. The germline V gene encodes CDR1 SGDLS and CDR2 YYNGEE. The CDR3 spells CASSPPGGNTQYF. The CDR3 DNA sequence: TGTGCCAGCAGCCCCCCCGGGGGGAATACGCAGTATTTT.

This clone was detected only a few times. This chain links TRBV6-5 with TRBJ2-7; D is perhaps TRBD2 (5 bases). This CDR3 is built from 12 residues. V was cut by 4 bases and J by 6 bases, with 10 bases left in between. The germline V gene has CDR1 MNHEY and CDR2 SVGAGI. The CDR3 loop is CASSFGLSEQYF. The CDR3, as DNA: TGTGCCAGCAGTTTCGGACTCTCCGAGCAGTACTTC.

On this clone itself: This clone may be a read error of a much larger clone one base away. Other nucleotide sequences from this sample produce the same CDR3. The rearrangement links TRBV19 to TRBJ2-7; possibly TRBD1 or TRBD2 for D (6 bases each). This CDR3 has 12 residues. Germline CDR1 is LNHDA and CDR2 is SQIVND (reference sequence). The chain's CDR3 is CASTGGGYEQYF. CDR3 in DNA: TGTGCCAGTACCGGGGGCGGCTACGAACAGTACTTC. Combining the CDR3 with reference TRBV19 and TRBJ2-7 gives the whole variable domain DGGITQSPKYLFRKEGQNVTLSCEQNLNHDAMYWYRQDPGQGLRLIYYSQIVNDFQKGDIAEGYSVSREKKESFPLTVTSAQKNPTAFYLCASTGGGYEQYFGPGTRLTVT.

The sample holds a few counts of this clone. This sample also contains other DNA sequences that code for the same CDR3. The chain combines TRBV5-1 with TRBJ1-2; D is uncertain. The CDR3 is 12 residues long. In germline, CDR1 is SGHRS, CDR2 YFSETQ. Trimming pared 7 bases from V and 0 bases from J, leaving 7 bases between. CDR3 sequence (DNA): TGCGCCAGCGGTAATCCTAACTATGGCTACACCTTC. Translation gives CASGNPNYGYTF.

The rearrangement links TRBV29-1 to TRBJ1-2; D is possibly TRBD1 (5 bases). Germline assignment: CDR1 SQVTM and CDR2 ANQGSEA. With 4 bases removed from V and 6 bases from J, the gap between germline ends came to 12 bases. The CDR3 spans 12 residues. The CDR3 sequence: CSVGGQGHGYTF. The CDR3 DNA reads as TGCAGCGTTGGAGGCCAGGGCCATGGCTACACCTTC.

This chain connects TRBV10-2 to TRBJ1-2; TRBD1 matches at 9 bases. The germline V gene has CDR1 WSHSY and CDR2 SAAADI. The CDR3 contains 15 residues. V lost 8 bases and J lost 6; bases outside the gene matches: 13. The CDR3 protein is CASSRDREVSHGYTF. The CDR3 coding sequence is TGCGCCAGCTCAAGGGACAGGGAGGTTAGTCATGGCTACACCTTC.

The chain recombines TRBV2 with TRBJ1-5, with TRBD1 as a possible D gene (5 bases). The CDR3 consists of 15 residues. V was shortened by 5 bases and J by 4 bases, with 15 bases between the two germline ends. Germline assignment: CDR1 SNHLY and CDR2 FYNNEI. The CDR3: CASSLRTGGNQPQHF. Written as DNA, the CDR3 is TGTGCCAGCAGTCTCCGGACGGGGGGGAATCAGCCCCAGCATTTT.

This clone has only a few counts. This rearrangement joins TRBV10-3 to TRBJ2-5, with 11 bases aligning to TRBD2. Germline loops: CDR1 ENHRY, CDR2 SYGVKD. Losses at the gene ends were 6 bases for V and 5 bases for J; bases not matched to a gene: 8. The CDR3 is made up of 15 amino acids. This CDR3 reads CAIRSGTSGPETQYF. In DNA, the CDR3 is TGTGCCATCAGATCCGGGACTAGCGGACCGGAGACCCAGTACTTC.

This clone was seen only a few times. The chain has TRBV28 and TRBJ2-7; TRBD1 might be the D (6 bases). The V gene's germline CDR1 is MDHEN and CDR2 SYDVKM. V was trimmed by 2 bases and J by 0 bases, leaving 11 bases between them. The CDR3 is made up of 15 amino acids. In DNA form, the CDR3 reads TGTGCCAGCAGTTTACCTACAGGGAGCTCCTACGAGCAGTACTTC. Residues: CASSLPTGSSYEQYF.

This chain connects TRBV5-6 to TRBJ2-4; 9 nucleotides match TRBD1. Trimming removed 1 base from V and 7 bases from J; junction bases left unmatched: 9. CDR3 length: 16 amino acids. In germline, CDR1 is SGHDT, CDR2 YYEEEE. CDR3 loop: CASSLWGGTGWNIQYF. The CDR3 nucleotides read TGTGCCAGCAGCTTGTGGGGCGGGACAGGGTGGAACATTCAGTACTTC.

The V call is TRBV18, the J call TRBJ2-1; D remains ambiguous. V lost 1 base and J 2 bases, leaving 9 bases between the germline ends. The length of the CDR3 is 15 residues. Germline V gene data show CDR1 as KGHSH and CDR2 as LQKENI. CDR3 nucleotide sequence: TGTGCCAGCTCACCACGGCAGGACGCCTACAATGAGCAGTTCTTC. Amino acid sequence: CASSPRQDAYNEQFF.

V and J are TRBV4-2 and TRBJ2-5, with 8 bases that match TRBD2. This CDR3 spans 15 amino acids. J gave up 5 bases and V 5 bases, and 10 bases lay outside the gene matches. The germline CDR1 and CDR2 sequences are LGHNA and YNFKEQ. Here the CDR3 DNA reads TGTGCCAGCAGCATACCGAGCGGGGGACCCGAGACCCAGTACTTC. Translating gives CASSIPSGGPETQYF.

This clone came up many times. The chain employs TRBV5-4 and TRBJ2-1; possibly TRBD1 for D (5 bases). V was cut by 0 bases and J by 7 bases, with 8 bases left in between. Germline-derived CDR1 and CDR2 are SGHNT and YYREEE (reference sequence). The CDR3 totals 13 residues. CDR3 amino acids: CASSLARDNEQFF. For the CDR3, the DNA is TGTGCCAGCAGCTTGGCCAGGGATAATGAGCAGTTCTTC.

Many counts were recorded for this clone. The chain is built from TRBV7-2 and TRBJ2-5, with D hard to call. The germline V gene encodes CDR1 SGHTA and CDR2 FQGNSA. This CDR3 comprises 14 residues. The V end lost 5 bases, the J end lost 2 bases, and 12 bases lay between the germline ends. CDR3 bases: TGTGCCAGCAGCAAGGACCAGAGGCAAGAGACCCAGTACTTC. It yields the protein CASSKDQRQETQYF.

The gene calls are TRBV27 and TRBJ1-1; 10 bases fit TRBD1. Germline V CDR1 and CDR2: MNHEY, SMNVEV (reference sequence). The CDR3 totals 15 residues. The V and J ends lost 3 bases and 3 bases, in that order; junction bases with no gene match: 4. The CDR3, as DNA: TGTGCCAGCAGTTTTAGGGACAGGGGTTACACTGAAGCTTTCTTT. Its protein is CASSFRDRGYTEAFF.

The chain uses TRBV29-1 and TRBJ1-1, with unresolved D. Germline assignment: CDR1 SQVTM and CDR2 ANQGSEA. The V end lost 4 bases, the J end lost 1 base, and 13 bases lay between the germline ends. The CDR3 runs to 14 residues. The DNA for the CDR3 is TGCAGCGTTGCACCGAAAGGAGGGAACACTGAAGCTTTCTTT. As protein: CSVAPKGGNTEAFF.

The chain uses TRBV5-4 and TRBJ2-5; possibly TRBD2 for D (6 bases). The germline gives CDR1 SGHNT, CDR2 YYREEE (reference sequence). The CDR3 runs to 16 residues. The V end lost 2 bases, the J end lost 5 bases, and 19 bases lay between the germline ends. In DNA form, the CDR3 reads TGTGCCAGCAGCTTATTGGGAACGGGGGTTATCGAGACCCAGTACTTC. As protein: CASSLLGTGVIETQYF.

With respect to this clone: One end of the junction does not line up with germline, which may come from a read error. The rearrangement uses TRBV6-6 and TRBJ1-2; D possibly corresponds to TRBD1 (5 bases). The CDR3 is 13 residues long. Germline V CDR1 and CDR2: MNHNY, SVGAGI (reference sequence). The CDR3 bases are TGTGCCATCAGTGTAACCGGGACCTATGGCTACACCTTC. Translated: CAISVTGTYGYTF.

The rearrangement joins TRBV7-2 to TRBJ2-1; D is undetermined. This CDR3 is 14 amino acids long. Germline values: CDR1 SGHTA, CDR2 FQGNSA. V lost 1 base and J lost 8, with 12 bases in between. Here the CDR3 DNA reads TGTGCCAGCAGCTTAGTCGGGCCAAGGGATGAGCAGTTCTTC. As protein: CASSLVGPRDEQFF.

The chain combines TRBV6-5 with TRBJ2-3; D is ambiguous. Germline values: CDR1 MNHEY, CDR2 SVGAGI. V was cut by 5 bases and J by 5 bases, with 14 bases left in between. The CDR3 runs to 14 residues. The CDR3: CASSEPGLGDTQYF. CDR3 coding DNA: TGTGCCAGCAGTGAACCGGGTCTGGGAGATACGCAGTATTTT.

The genes are TRBV7-2 and TRBJ1-1, with 10 bases matching TRBD1. Germline CDR1 and CDR2: SGHTA and FQGNSA. V lost 1 base, J lost 5 bases, and 1 base stayed unmatched. This CDR3 region has 14 residues. The CDR3 bases are TGTGCCAGCAGCTTAGGGGACAGGGGTACTGAAGCTTTCTTT. Residues: CASSLGDRGTEAFF.

The rearrangement joins TRBV6-1 to TRBJ2-3; TRBD2 matches 11 bases. This CDR3 is 15 amino acids long. The germline CDR1 and CDR2 sequences are MNHNS and SASEGT. Trimming at V came to 6 bases and at J to 2 bases, leaving 4 bases not matched to a gene. CDR3 sequence reads: CASSTSGGYTDTQYF. CDR3 nucleotide sequence: TGTGCCAGCAGCACTAGCGGGGGCTACACAGATACGCAGTATTTT.

The gene calls are TRBV28 and TRBJ1-1; no clear D. Trimming stripped 5 bases from V and 5 bases from J, with 12 bases between. Per the germline V gene, CDR1 is MDHEN and CDR2 is SYDVKM. CDR3 length: 13 amino acids. The CDR3 sequence is CASSSGRSTEAFF. CDR3 DNA: TGTGCCAGCAGTAGCGGTCGATCGACTGAAGCTTTCTTT.

This clone has at least ten counts. The rearrangement joins TRBV27 to TRBJ1-2; possibly TRBD1 for D (5 bases). The V end was cut by 10 bases, the J end by 2 bases, with 11 bases between. The CDR3 has 12 amino acids. Germline-derived CDR1 and CDR2 are MNHEY and SMNVEV (reference sequence). Written as DNA, the CDR3 is TGTGCCACCCTGGGGCGGAACTATGGCTACACCTTC. Its translation is CATLGRNYGYTF.

This rearrangement joins TRBV27 to TRBJ2-1; no firm D call. The CDR3 spans 14 residues. Trimming stripped 6 bases from V and 5 bases from J, with 14 bases between. The germline CDR1 and CDR2 sequences are MNHEY and SMNVEV (reference sequence). Written as DNA, the CDR3 is TGTGCCAGCAGATACCTCGGCCGGAACAATGAGCAGTTCTTC. Its protein product is CASRYLGRNNEQFF.

The V and J genes are TRBV7-9 and TRBJ2-7, with 9 bases identical to TRBD1. The germline CDR1 and CDR2 sequences are SEHNR and FQNEAQ (reference sequence). The CDR3 runs 18 residues. V lost 4 bases, J lost 0 bases, and 13 bases stayed unmatched. The DNA of the CDR3 is TGTGCCAGCAGCTGGGGTGGTTCGGCACAGGGGGCCTCCTACGAGCAGTACTTC. It encodes CASSWGGSAQGASYEQYF.

This clone occurred a few times. CDR3 nucleotides: TGTGCCAGCAGCGAGCGGGAGAACTCCTACAATGAGCAGTTCTTC. It codes for CASSERENSYNEQFF. This chain uses TRBV9 with TRBJ2-1; TRBD2 agrees at 8 bases. J was trimmed by 0 bases and V by 3 bases; bases with no gene match: 2. The CDR3 has 15 residues. The germline V gene encodes CDR1 SGDLS and CDR2 YYNGEE.

The rearrangement joins TRBV11-2 to TRBJ1-1; TRBD1 might be the D (6 bases). The germline V gene encodes CDR1 SGHAT and CDR2 FQNNGV. Trimming took off 3 bases at V and 10 bases at J, with 9 bases between the two ends. The CDR3 has 11 residues. CDR3 in amino acids: CASSFGGVAFF. CDR3 coding DNA: TGTGCCAGCAGCTTTGGGGGCGTAGCTTTCTTT.

CDR3 region: CSAEHSNTIYF. The CDR3, as DNA: TGCAGTGCTGAACATTCGAACACCATATATTTT. The chain uses TRBV20-1 and TRBJ1-3; D gene uncertain. Germline-derived CDR1 and CDR2 are DFQATT and SNEGSKA (reference sequence). V lost 5 bases to trimming and J lost 7 bases, with 9 bases between them. The CDR3 is 11 residues long.

The chain couples TRBV7-9 to TRBJ2-3; D ambiguous. The CDR3 is 14 residues long. Germline V gives CDR1 SEHNR, CDR2 FQNEAQ (reference sequence). V lost 2 bases and J 2 bases, leaving 8 bases between the germline ends. CDR3 sequence (DNA): TGTGCCAGCAGCTTACGGGTGAACACAGATACGCAGTATTTT. It codes for CASSLRVNTDTQYF.

This clone has only a few counts. This sequence joins TRBV18 and TRBJ2-2; TRBD2 matches 9 bases. Germline V gene lookup returns CDR1 KGHSH and CDR2 LQKENI. CDR3 length equals 17 residues. V dropped 5 bases and J dropped 1; count of bases not matched to a gene: 8. CDR3 protein: CASSIAGAEKNTGELFF. CDR3 bases: TGTGCCAGCTCAATAGCGGGGGCCGAAAAGAACACCGGGGAGCTGTTTTTT.